These 3 T cell receptor beta chains came from one sample sequenced in a study of glioma-infiltrating T cells. TCR alpha and beta CDR3 regions were amplified from RNA using iRepertoire nested multiplex PCR. MiXCR was run by TCRdb on the multiplex PCR reads, yielding one entry per CDR3 protein. In the table there are 93,000 or so distinct CDR3 sequences, about 30% of which are singletons. The specimen was glioma tissue, nonneoplastic brain tissue, or PBMCs (not recorded which). The receptors come from a human donor with low-grade glioma or glioblastoma, undergoing nonglioma brain surgery, or in good health (not recorded which).

Comment on this clonotype: This may be a read error: a much more frequent sequence differs by one nucleotide. V gene TRBV6-2 or TRBV6-3 combines with J gene TRBJ2-4, with D possibly being TRBD1 (6 bases). CDR3 length: 14 residues. Germline V gives CDR1 MNHEY, CDR2 SVGEGT. CDR3 sequence reads: CAGSGHRDLDIQYF. CDR3 nucleotides: TGTGCCGGCAGTGGCCACAGGGATCTCGACATTCAGTACTTC.

The table lists this clonotype with many counts. This chain uses TRBV28 with TRBJ1-1, with a weak D call TRBD1 (6 bases). Germline assignment: CDR1 MDHEN and CDR2 SYDVKM. V was shortened by 5 bases and J by 11 bases, with 24 bases between the two germline ends. The CDR3 spans 15 residues. The CDR3, as DNA: TGTGCCAGCAGTCCTCCTCGGAGTGGGACAAGATTGGCTTTCTTT. Its protein product is CASSPPRSGTRLAFF. The full variable domain, its missing parts supplied by reference TRBV28 and TRBJ1-1, is DVKVTQSSRYLVKRTGEKVFLECVQDMDHENMFWYRQDPGLGLRLIYFSYDVKMKEKGDIPEGYSVSREKKERFSLILESASTNQTSMYLCASSPPRSGTRLAFFGQGTRLTVV.

This clonotype was observed a handful of times. The chain carries TRBV18 and TRBJ1-6, with 8 positions matching TRBD1. The CDR3 sequence is 14 residues long. J was trimmed by 7 bases and V by 4 bases; bases with no gene match: 3. The germline CDR1 and CDR2 sequences are KGHSH and LQKENI. CDR3 sequence (DNA): TGTGCCAGCTCACAGGACAGGGTAAATTCACCCCTCCACTTT. Protein sequence: CASSQDRVNSPLHF.